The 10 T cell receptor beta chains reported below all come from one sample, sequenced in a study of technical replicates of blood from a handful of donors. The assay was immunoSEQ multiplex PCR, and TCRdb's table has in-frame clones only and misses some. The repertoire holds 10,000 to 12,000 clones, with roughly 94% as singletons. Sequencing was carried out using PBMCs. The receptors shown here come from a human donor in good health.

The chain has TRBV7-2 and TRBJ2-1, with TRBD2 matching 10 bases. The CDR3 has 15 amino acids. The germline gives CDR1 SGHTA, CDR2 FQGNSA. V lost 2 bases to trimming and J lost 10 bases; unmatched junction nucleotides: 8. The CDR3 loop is CASSLQLAGDGEQFF. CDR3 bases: TGTGCCAGCAGCTTACAGCTAGCGGGGGACGGGGAGCAGTTCTTC.

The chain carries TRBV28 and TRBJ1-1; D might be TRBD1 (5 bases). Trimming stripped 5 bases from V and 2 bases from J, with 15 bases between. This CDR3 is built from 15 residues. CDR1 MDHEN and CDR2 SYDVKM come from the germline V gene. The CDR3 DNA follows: TGTGCCAGCAGTACTCAGACAGTGGTTAACACTGAAGCTTTCTTT. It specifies CASSTQTVVNTEAFF.

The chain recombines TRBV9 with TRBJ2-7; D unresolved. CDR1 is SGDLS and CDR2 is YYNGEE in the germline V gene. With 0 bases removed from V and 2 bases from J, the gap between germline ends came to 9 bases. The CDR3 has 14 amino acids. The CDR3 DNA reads TGTGCCAGCAGCGTAGGCGGTTCGACCTACGAGCAGTACTTC. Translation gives CASSVGGSTYEQYF.

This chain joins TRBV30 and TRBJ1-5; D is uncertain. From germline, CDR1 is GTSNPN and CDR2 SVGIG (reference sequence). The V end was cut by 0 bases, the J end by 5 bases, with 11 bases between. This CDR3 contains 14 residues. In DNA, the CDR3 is TGTGCCTGGAGTGTACTGCCCAACCATCAGCCCCAGCATTTT. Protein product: CAWSVLPNHQPQHF.

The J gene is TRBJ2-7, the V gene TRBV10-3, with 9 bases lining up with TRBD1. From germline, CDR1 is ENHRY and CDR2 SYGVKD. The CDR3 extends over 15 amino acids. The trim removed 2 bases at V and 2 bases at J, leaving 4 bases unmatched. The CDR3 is CAISEAGTGTYEQYF. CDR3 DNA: TGTGCCATCAGTGAGGCCGGGACAGGGACCTACGAGCAGTACTTC.

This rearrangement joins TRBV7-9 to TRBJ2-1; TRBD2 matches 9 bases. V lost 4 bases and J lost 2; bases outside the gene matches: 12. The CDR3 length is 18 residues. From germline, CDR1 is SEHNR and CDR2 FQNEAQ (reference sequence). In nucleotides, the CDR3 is TGTGCCAGCAGCTCCTTGAACCCAGGCGGGAGGGCCTACAATGAGCAGTTCTTC. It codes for CASSSLNPGGRAYNEQFF.

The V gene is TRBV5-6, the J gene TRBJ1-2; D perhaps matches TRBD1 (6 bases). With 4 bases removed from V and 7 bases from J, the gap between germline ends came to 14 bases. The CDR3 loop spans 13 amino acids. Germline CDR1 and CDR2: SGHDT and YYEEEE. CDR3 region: CASSPSGGAGYTF. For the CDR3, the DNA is TGTGCCAGCAGCCCATCTGGGGGGGCTGGCTACACCTTC.

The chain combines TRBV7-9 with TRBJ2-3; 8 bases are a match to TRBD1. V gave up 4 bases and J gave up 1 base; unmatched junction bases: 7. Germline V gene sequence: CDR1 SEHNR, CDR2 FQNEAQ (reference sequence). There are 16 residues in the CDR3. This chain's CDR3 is CASSSGQGWGTDTQYF. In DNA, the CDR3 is TGTGCCAGCAGCTCAGGACAGGGCTGGGGCACAGATACGCAGTATTTT.

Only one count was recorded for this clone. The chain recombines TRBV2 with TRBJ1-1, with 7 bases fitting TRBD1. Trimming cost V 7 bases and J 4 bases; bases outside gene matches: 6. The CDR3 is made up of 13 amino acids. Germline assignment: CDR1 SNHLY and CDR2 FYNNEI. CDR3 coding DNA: TGTGCCAGCACGGACAGGCCGAGCACTGAAGCTTTCTTT. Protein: CASTDRPSTEAFF.

CDR3 loop: CASSLPGSVAGHNEQFF. The CDR3 DNA reads TGCGCCAGCAGCTTGCCGGGGTCGGTAGCGGGACACAATGAGCAGTTCTTC. V is TRBV5-1 and J is TRBJ2-1; 8 nucleotides line up with TRBD2. Germline V gene sequence: CDR1 SGHRS, CDR2 YFSETQ. The CDR3 contains 17 residues. V was pared by 1 base and J by 5 bases, with 11 bases of the junction left unmatched.